This record looks at one T cell receptor (beta chain) sequence and its context. Its antigen is undetermined. These data are taken from a study of T cell responses to AZD1222 COVID-19 vaccine. Study information: Whether given at about 4 or about 12 weeks, second doses were pooled. The study's findings and limits: Vaccine-associated CD4 TCRs spanned spike, dominant at 160-218 and 743-854.

TCRdb's table, derived via immunoSEQ multiplex PCR, lists solely in-frame clones and lacks some. The sample includes 150,000 to 200,000 clones, 92% of them seen just once. Germline V CDR1 and CDR2: SGHNT, YYREEE (reference sequence). With 0 bases removed from V and 4 bases from J, the gap between germline ends came to 10 bases. The CDR3 extends over 14 amino acids. The receptor was derived from an adult in good health. The genes are TRBV5-4 and TRBJ1-2; a possible D gene is TRBD1 (6 bases). Sequencing was performed on peripheral blood, taken on day 0 of AZD1222 vaccination. In nucleotides, the CDR3 is TGTGCCAGCAGCTTGGGAACAGGGAGCTATGGCTACACCTTC. This sequence encodes CASSLGTGSYGYTF.